The 3 T cell receptor beta chains below come from one sample, sequenced in a study of shared T cell receptors in the human thymus. TCRdb's table, derived via immunoSEQ multiplex PCR, lists solely in-frame clones and lacks some. This table holds hundreds of thousands of clones, around 87% found once. The sample also formed part of further work on human thymus T cells.

Sequenced input: thymocytes. Receptors originate from a boy younger than two with a congenital heart defect.

V is TRBV15 and J is TRBJ2-5, with D possibly being TRBD1 (6 bases). The CDR3 covers 13 residues. Trimming removed 1 base from V and 4 bases from J, with 7 bases in between. CDR1 is LNHNV and CDR2 is YYDKDF in the germline V gene (reference sequence). CDR3 protein: CATSRGGLETQYF. The CDR3 region has the DNA TGTGCCACCAGCAGAGGGGGGCTAGAGACCCAGTACTTC.

The rearrangement uses TRBV5-4 and TRBJ2-5; TRBD2 aligns across 14 bases. CDR1 and CDR2 (germline): SGHNT, YYREEE (reference sequence). The V segment lost 2 bases and the J segment 3 bases; nucleotides outside the gene matches: 3. CDR3 size: 16 residues. In DNA, the CDR3 is TGTGCCAGCAGCTTCCCGACTAGCGGGGGGGAAGAGACCCAGTACTTC. This sequence encodes CASSFPTSGGEETQYF. Full variable domain (remainder filled in from reference TRBV5-4 and TRBJ2-5): ETGVTQSPTHLIKTRGQQVTLRCSSQSGHNTVSWYQQALGQGPQFIFQYYREEENGRGNFPPRFSGLQFPNYSSELNVNALELDDSALYLCASSFPTSGGEETQYFGPGTRLLVL.

J is TRBJ2-3 and V is TRBV18, with 9 positions matching TRBD1. J gave up 3 bases and V 6 bases, and 10 bases lay outside the gene matches. CDR3 length: 16 residues. Germline-derived CDR1 and CDR2 are KGHSH and LQKENI. The DNA of the CDR3 is TGTGCCAGCTCCCGTAATGCACAGGGGGCAACAGATACGCAGTATTTT. This translates into CASSRNAQGATDTQYF.